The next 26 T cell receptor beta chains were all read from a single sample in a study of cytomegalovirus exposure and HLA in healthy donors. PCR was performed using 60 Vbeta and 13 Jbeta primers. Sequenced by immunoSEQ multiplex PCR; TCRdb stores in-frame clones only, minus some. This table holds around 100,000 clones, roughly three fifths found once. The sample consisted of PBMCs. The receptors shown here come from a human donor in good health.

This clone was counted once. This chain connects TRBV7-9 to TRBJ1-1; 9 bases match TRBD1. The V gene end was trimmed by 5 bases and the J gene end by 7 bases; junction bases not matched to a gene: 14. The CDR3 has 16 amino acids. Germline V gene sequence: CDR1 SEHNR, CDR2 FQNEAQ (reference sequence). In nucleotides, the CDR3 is TGTGCCAGCAGCCCCATGACAGGGGGTGAACATGGTGAAGCTTTCTTT. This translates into CASSPMTGGEHGEAFF.

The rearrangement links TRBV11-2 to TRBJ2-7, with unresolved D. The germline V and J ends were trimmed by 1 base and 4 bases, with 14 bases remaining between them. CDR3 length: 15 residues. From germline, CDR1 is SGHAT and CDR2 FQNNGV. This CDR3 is CASSLGRGLDYEQYF. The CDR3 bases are TGTGCCAGCAGCTTAGGTCGCGGCCTCGATTACGAGCAGTACTTC. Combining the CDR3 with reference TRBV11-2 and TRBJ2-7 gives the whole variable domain EAGVAQSPRYKIIEKRQSVAFWCNPISGHATLYWYQQILGQGPKLLIQFQNNGVVDDSQLPKDRFSAERLKGVDSTLKIQPAKLEDSAVYLCASSLGRGLDYEQYFGPGTRLTVT.

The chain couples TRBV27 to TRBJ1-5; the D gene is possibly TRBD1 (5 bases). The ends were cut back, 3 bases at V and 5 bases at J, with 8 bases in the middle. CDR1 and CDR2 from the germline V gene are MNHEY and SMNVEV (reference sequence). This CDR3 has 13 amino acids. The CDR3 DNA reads TGTGCCAGCAGTTTCCAGGGTGATCAGCCCCAGCATTTT. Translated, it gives CASSFQGDQPQHF.

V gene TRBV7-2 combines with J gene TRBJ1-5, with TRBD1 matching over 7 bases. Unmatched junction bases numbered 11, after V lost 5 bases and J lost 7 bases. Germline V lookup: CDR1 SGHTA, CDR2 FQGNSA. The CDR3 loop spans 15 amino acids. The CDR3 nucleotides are TGTGCCAGCAGCCAACTACAGGGGTTGGGACAGCCCCAGCATTTT. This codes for CASSQLQGLGQPQHF.

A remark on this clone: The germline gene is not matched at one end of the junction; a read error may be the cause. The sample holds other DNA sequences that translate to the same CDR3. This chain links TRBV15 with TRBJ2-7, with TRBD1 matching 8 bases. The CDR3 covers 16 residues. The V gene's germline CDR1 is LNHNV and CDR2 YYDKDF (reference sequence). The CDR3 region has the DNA TGTGCCACCAGCAGACAACAGGGGGGATCGACTTATGAGCAGTACTTT. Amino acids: CATSRQQGGSTYEQYF.

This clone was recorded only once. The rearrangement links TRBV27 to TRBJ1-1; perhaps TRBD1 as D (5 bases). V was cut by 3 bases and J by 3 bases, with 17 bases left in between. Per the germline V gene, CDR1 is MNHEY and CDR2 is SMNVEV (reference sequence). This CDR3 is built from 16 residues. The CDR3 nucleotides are TGTGCCAGCAGTTTTATCCACGGGCCGGGGGACACTGAAGCTTTCTTT. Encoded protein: CASSFIHGPGDTEAFF.

CDR3 sequence: CASSLAASYEQYF. CDR3 DNA: TGCGCCAGCAGCTTGGCCGCGTCCTACGAGCAGTACTTC. J is TRBJ2-7 and V is TRBV5-1; D remains ambiguous. Trimming removed 0 bases at V and 1 base at J, with 5 bases between. The CDR3 runs 13 residues. Germline loops: CDR1 SGHRS, CDR2 YFSETQ. Filled out from reference TRBV5-1 and TRBJ2-7, the complete variable domain reads KAGVTQTPRYLIKTRGQQVTLSCSPISGHRSVSWYQQTPGQGLQFLFEYFSETQRNKGNFPGRFSGRQFSNSRSEMNVSTLELGDSALYLCASSLAASYEQYFGPGTRLTVT.

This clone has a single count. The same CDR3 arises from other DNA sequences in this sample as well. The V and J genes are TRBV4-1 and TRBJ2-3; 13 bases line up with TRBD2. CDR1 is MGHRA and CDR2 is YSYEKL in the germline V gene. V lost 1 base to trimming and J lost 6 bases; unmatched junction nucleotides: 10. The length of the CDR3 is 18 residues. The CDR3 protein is CASSQVGTSGTRADTQYF. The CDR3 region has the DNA TGCGCCAGCAGCCAAGTCGGGACTAGCGGGACAAGGGCGGATACGCAGTATTTT.

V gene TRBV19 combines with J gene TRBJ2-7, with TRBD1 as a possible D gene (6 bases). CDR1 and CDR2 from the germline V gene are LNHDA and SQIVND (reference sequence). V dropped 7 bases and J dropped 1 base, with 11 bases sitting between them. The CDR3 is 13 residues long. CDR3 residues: CASTAGESYEQYF. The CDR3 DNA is TGTGCCAGTACAGCAGGGGAATCCTACGAGCAGTACTTC. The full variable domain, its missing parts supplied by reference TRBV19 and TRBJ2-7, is DGGITQSPKYLFRKEGQNVTLSCEQNLNHDAMYWYRQDPGQGLRLIYYSQIVNDFQKGDIAEGYSVSREKKESFPLTVTSAQKNPTAFYLCASTAGESYEQYFGPGTRLTVT.

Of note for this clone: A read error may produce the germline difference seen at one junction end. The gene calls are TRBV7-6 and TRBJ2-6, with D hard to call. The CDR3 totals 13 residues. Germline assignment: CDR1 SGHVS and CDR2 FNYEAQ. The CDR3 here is CAGRQSGANVLTF. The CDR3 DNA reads TGTGCCGGCAGGCAGTCTGGGGCCAACGTCCTGACTTTC. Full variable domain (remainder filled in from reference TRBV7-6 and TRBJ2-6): GAGVSQSPRYKVTKRGQDVALRCDPISGHVSLYWYRQALGQGPEFLTYFNYEAQQDKSGLPNDRFSAERPEGSISTLTIQRTEQRDSAMYRCAGRQSGANVLTFGAGSRLTVL.

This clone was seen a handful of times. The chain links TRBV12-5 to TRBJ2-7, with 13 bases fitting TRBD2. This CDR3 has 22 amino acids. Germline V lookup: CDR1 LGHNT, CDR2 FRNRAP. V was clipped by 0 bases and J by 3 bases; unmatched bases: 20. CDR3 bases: TGTGCTAGTGGTTTGGTCCCTATCGTCGGACTAGCGGGAGCCCAAATGAGCTACGAGCAGTACTTC. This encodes CASGLVPIVGLAGAQMSYEQYF.

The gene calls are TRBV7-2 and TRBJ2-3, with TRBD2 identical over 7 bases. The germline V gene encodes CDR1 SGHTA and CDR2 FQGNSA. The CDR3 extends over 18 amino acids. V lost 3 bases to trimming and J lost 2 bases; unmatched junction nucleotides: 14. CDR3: CASSFRRVEREITDTQYF. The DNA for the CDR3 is TGTGCCAGCAGCTTCAGGCGGGTAGAGCGGGAAATCACAGATACGCAGTATTTT.

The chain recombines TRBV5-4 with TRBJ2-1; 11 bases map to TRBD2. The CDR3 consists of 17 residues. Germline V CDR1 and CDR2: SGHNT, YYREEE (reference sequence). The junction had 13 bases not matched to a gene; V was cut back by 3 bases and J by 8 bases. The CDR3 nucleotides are TGTGCCAGCAGCTCTAGCATACTAGCGGGAGTCCCCGATGAGCAGTTCTTC. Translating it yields CASSSSILAGVPDEQFF.

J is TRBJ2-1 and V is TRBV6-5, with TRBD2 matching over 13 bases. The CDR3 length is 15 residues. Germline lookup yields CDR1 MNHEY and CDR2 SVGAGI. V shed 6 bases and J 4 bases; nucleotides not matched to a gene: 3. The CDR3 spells CASRRTSGSYNEQFF. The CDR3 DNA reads TGTGCCAGCAGGAGGACTAGCGGGAGTTACAATGAGCAGTTCTTC.

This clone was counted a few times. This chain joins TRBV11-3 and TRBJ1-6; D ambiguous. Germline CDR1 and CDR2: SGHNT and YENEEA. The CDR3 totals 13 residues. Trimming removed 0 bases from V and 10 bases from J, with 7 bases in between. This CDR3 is CASSLDGRSPLHF. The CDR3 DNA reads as TGTGCCAGCAGCTTAGACGGTCGGTCACCCCTCCACTTT.

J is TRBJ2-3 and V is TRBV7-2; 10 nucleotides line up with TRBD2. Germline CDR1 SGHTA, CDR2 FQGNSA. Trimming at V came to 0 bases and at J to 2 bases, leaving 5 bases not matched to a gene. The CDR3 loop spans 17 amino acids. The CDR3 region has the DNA TGTGCCAGCAGCTTAGCAACTAGCGGGATTTTCACAGATACGCAGTATTTT. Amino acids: CASSLATSGIFTDTQYF.

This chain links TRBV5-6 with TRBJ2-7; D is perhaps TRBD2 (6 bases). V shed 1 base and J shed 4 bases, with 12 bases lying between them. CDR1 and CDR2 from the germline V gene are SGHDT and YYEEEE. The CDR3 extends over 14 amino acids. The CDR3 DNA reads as TGTGCCAGCAGCTTGTTGGGGGGAGGTTACGAGCAGTACTTC. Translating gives CASSLLGGGYEQYF.

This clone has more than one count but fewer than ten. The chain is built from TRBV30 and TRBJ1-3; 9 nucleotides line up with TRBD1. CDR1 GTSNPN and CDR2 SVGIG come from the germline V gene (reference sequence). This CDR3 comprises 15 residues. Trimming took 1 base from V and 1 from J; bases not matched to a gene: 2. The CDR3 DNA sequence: TGTGCCTGGAGTGACGGGACAGGGTCTGGAAACACCATATATTTT. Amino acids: CAWSDGTGSGNTIYF.

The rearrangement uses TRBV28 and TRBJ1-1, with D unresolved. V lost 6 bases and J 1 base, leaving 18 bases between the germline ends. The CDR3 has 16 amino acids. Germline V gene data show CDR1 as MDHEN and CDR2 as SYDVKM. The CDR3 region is CASSLRPGMRNTEAFF. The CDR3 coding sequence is TGTGCCAGCAGCCTACGACCGGGGATGAGGAACACTGAAGCTTTCTTT.

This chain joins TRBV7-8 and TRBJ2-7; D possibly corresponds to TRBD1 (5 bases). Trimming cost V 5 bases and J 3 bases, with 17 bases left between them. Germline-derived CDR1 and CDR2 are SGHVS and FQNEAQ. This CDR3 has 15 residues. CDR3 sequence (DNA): TGTGCCAGCAGCCCACAGGCGTTAACTTACTACGAGCAGTACTTC. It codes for CASSPQALTYYEQYF.

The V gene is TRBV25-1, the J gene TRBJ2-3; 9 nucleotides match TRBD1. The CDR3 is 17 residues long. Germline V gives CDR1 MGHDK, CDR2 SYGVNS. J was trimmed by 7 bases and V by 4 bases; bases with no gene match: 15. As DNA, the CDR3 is TGTGCCAGCAGTGGAGTTCGAACCGGGACAGGGTCCCATACGCAGTATTTT. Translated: CASSGVRTGTGSHTQYF. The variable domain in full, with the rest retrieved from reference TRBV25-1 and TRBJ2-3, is EADIYQTPRYLVIGTGKKITLECSQTMGHDKMYWYQQDPGMELHLIHYSYGVNSTEKGDLSSESTVSRIRTEHFPLTLESARPSHTSQYLCASSGVRTGTGSHTQYFGPGTRLTVL.

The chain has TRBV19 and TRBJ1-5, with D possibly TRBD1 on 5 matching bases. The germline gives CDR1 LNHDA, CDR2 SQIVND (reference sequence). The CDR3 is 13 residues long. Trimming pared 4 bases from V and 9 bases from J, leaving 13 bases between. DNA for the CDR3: TGTGCCAGTAGTAAGGCGGACATTGGGCCCCAGCATTTT. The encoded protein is CASSKADIGPQHF.

CDR3 loop: CASSPPGQLHTGELFF. The DNA for the CDR3 is TGTGCCAGCAGCCCCCCGGGACAGCTCCACACCGGGGAGCTGTTTTTT. V usage is TRBV11-2 and J usage is TRBJ2-2; 7 bases fit TRBD1. Germline CDR1 SGHAT, CDR2 FQNNGV. The trim removed 5 bases at V and 3 bases at J, leaving 9 bases unmatched. The CDR3 totals 16 residues.

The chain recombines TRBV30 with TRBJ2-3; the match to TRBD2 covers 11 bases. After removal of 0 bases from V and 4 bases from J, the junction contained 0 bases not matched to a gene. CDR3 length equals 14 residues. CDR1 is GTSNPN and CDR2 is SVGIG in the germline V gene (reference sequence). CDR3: CAWSVLAGADTQYF. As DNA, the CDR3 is TGTGCCTGGAGTGTACTAGCGGGAGCAGATACGCAGTATTTT.

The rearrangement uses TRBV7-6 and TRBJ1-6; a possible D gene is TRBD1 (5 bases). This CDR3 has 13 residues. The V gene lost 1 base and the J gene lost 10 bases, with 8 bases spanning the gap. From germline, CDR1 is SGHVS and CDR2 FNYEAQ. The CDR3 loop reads CASSLGEGSPLHF. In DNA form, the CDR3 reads TGTGCCAGCAGCTTAGGGGAGGGGTCACCCCTCCACTTT.

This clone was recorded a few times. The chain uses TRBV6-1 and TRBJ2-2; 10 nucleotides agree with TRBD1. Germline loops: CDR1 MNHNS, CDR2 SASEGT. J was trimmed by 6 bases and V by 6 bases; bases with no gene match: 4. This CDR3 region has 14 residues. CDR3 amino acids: CASRRDRGPGELFF. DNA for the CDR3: TGTGCCAGCAGGAGGGACAGGGGACCCGGGGAGCTGTTTTTT.